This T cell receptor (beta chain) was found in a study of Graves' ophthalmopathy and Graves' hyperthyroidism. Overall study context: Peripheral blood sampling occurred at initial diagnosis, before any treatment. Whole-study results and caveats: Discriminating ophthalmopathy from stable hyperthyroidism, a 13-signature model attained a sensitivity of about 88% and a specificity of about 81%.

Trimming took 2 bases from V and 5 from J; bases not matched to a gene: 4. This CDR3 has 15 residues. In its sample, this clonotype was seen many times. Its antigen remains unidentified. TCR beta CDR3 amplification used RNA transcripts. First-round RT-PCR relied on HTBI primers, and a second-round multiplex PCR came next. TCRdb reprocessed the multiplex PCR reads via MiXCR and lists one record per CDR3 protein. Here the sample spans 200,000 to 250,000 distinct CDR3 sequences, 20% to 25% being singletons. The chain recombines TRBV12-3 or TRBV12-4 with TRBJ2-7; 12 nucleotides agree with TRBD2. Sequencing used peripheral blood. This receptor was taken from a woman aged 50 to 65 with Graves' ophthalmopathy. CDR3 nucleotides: TGTGCCAGCAGTTTATCACTAGCGGGAGGTAACGAGCAGTACTTC. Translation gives CASSLSLAGGNEQYF.